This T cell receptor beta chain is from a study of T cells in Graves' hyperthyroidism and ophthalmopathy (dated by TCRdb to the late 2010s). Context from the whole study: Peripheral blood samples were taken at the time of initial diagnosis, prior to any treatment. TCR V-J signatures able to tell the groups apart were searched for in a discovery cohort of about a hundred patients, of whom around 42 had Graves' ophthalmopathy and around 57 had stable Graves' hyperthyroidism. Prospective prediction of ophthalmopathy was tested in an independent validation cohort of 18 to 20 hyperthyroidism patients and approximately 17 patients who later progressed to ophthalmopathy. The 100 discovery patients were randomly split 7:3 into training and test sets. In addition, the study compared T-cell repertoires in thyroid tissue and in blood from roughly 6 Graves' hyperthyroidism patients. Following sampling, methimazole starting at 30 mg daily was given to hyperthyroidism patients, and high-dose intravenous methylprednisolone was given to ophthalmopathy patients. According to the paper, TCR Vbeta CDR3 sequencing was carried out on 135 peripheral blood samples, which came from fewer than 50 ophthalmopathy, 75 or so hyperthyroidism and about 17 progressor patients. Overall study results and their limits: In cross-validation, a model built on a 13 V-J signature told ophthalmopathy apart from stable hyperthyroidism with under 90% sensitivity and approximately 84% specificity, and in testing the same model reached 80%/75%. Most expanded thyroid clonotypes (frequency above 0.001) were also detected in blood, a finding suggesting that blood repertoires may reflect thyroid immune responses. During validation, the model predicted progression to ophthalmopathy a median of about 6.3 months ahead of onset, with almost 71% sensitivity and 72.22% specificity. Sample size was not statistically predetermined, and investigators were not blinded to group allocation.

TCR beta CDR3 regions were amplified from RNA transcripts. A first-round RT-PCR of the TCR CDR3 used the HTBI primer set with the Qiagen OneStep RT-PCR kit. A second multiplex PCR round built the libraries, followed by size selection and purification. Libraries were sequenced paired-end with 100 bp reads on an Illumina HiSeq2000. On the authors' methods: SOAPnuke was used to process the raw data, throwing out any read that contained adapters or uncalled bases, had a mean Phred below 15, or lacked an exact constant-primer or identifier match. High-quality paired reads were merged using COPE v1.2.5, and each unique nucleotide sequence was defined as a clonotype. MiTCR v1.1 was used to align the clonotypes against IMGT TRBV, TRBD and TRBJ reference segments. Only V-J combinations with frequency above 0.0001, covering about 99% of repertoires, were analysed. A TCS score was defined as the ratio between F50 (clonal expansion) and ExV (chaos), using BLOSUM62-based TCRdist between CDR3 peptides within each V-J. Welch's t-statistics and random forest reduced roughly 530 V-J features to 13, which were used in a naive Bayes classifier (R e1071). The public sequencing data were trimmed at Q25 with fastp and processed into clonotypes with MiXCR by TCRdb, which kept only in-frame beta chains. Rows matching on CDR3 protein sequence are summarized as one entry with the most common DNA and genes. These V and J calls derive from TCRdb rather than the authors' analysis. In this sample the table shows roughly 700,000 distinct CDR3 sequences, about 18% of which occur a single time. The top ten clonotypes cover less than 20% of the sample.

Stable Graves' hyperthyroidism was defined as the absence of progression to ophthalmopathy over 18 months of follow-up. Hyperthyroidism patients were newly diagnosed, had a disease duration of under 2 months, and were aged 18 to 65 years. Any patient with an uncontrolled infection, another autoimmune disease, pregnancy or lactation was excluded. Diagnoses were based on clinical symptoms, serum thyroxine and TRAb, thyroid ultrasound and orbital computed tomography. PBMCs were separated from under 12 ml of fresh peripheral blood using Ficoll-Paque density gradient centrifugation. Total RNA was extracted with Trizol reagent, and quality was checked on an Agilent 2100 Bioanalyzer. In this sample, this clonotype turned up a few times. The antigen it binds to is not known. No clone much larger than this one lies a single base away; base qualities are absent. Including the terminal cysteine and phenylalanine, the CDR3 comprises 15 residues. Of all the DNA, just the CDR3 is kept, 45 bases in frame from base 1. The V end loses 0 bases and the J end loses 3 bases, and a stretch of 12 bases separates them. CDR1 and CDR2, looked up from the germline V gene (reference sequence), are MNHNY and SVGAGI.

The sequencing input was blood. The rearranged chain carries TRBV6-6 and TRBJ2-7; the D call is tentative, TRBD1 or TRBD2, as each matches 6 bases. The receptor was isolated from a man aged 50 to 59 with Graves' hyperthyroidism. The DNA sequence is TGTGCCAGCAGTTACTCGGGGGGCCCAAACTACGAGCAGTACTTC. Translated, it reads CASSYSGGPNYEQYF.